The clone carrying this T cell receptor beta chain has only a few counts. Its antigen is unidentified. The data stem from a study of beta chain features in type 1 diabetes. At the level of the study: Healthy donors, compared against patients, showed similar age, gender and cell yields.

In germline, CDR1 is DFQATT, CDR2 SNEGSKA (reference sequence). This CDR3 contains 11 residues. The ends were cut back, 5 bases at V and 9 bases at J, with 12 bases in the middle. Study findings and constraints: Moderate yet significant TCRB CDR3 shortening was seen in Type 1 diabetes patients in all four CD4+ subsets.

The whole isolated RNA underwent reverse transcription, so sequencing captured expressed TCRB transcripts. TCRdb keeps only in-frame clones here, not all; method: immunoSEQ multiplex PCR. Here the sample spans 970,000 or so clones, around a sixth being singletons. Sequenced: naive CD4+ T cells from blood. The TCR comes from a woman aged 18-29 years in good health. This chain connects TRBV20-1 to TRBJ2-3, with D perhaps matching TRBD2 (6 bases). The DNA of the CDR3 is TGCAGTGCTTCGCGGGGAAGCACGCAGTATTTT. Protein: CSASRGSTQYF.